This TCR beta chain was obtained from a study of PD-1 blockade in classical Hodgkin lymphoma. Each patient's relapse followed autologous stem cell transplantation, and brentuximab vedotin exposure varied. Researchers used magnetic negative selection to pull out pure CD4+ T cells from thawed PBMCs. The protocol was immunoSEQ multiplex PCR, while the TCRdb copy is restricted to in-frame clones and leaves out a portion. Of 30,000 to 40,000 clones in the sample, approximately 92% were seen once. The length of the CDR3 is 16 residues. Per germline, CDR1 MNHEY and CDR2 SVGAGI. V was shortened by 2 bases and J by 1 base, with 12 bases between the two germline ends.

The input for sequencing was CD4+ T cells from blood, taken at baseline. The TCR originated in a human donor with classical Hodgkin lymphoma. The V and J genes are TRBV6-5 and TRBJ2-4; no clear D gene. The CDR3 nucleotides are TGTGCCAGCAGTTACAATCCAGGCACCGCCAAAAACATTCAGTACTTC. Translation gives CASSYNPGTAKNIQYF.